This record concerns one TCR beta chain sequence. What it recognizes is unknown. Trimming left V 5 bases short and J 1 base short, with 15 bases between. Germline loops: CDR1 LGHNA, CDR2 YNFKEQ. There are 16 residues in the CDR3. This specimen comes from a study of cytomegalovirus exposure and HLA in healthy donors. Whole-study findings and limits: Common viral pathogens were later found to be apparently linked to several of the most significant clusters. CMV serostatus stood as the only immune exposure information on hand.

The PCR employed 60 Vbeta primers together with 13 Jbeta primers. TCRdb's table, derived via immunoSEQ multiplex PCR, lists solely in-frame clones and lacks some. The specimen's table records about 100,000 clones. Sequencing used PBMCs. This receptor was taken from a man aged 50 to 59 in good health and CMV-seronegative. The chain recombines TRBV4-2 with TRBJ2-1, with D possibly TRBD1 on 5 matching bases. The CDR3 sequence is CASSDLTVPSYNEQFF. The CDR3 DNA is TGTGCCAGCAGCGACCTGACAGTTCCGTCCTACAATGAGCAGTTCTTC.